These 20 T cell receptor beta chains originate from one sample sequenced in a study of T-cell reconstitution after alpha-beta-depleted transplantation in children. Unique molecular identifiers were used in preparing the TCRbeta library. TCRdb fed the PCR reads into MiXCR, producing one record per CDR3 protein. The top ten clones hold 35% of a sample with roughly 220,000 distinct CDR3 sequences, around 9.2% of them seen once. The specimen comprised PBMCs, mostly from graft donor cells, sampled 360 days after TCRalphabeta/CD19-depleted stem cell transplant. The receptors originated from a male patient between 2 and 15 years old who had a stem cell transplant for acute myeloid leukemia, so the T cells may come from the graft donor.

This clonotype was detected ten times or more. The chain couples TRBV20-1 to TRBJ2-4, with a tentative D call TRBD2 (5 bases). Trimming shortened V by 3 bases and J by 0 bases, and 12 bases separated the two germline ends. Looked up from germline, CDR1 is DFQATT and CDR2 is SNEGSKA (reference sequence). This CDR3 is built from 15 residues. DNA of the CDR3: TGCAGTGCTAGTAAGCGGAGACTAGCCAAAAACATTCAGTACTTC. This gives the protein CSASKRRLAKNIQYF.

In its sample, this clonotype was seen many times. This chain joins TRBV12-3 or TRBV12-4 and TRBJ1-1; D may be TRBD1 (6 bases). The germline V and J ends were trimmed by 5 bases and 1 base, with 11 bases remaining between them. The CDR3 totals 14 residues. The CDR3 loop reads CASSARTANTEAFF. CDR3 nucleotide sequence: TGTGCCAGCAGTGCCCGGACAGCGAACACTGAAGCTTTCTTT.

This clonotype has a handful of counts. The CDR3 sequence is CSVANRMNTEAFF. Here the CDR3 DNA reads TGCAGCGTTGCTAACAGGATGAACACTGAAGCTTTCTTT. The chain recombines TRBV29-1 with TRBJ1-1; weak D call: TRBD1 (5 bases). CDR1 and CDR2 from the germline V gene are SQVTM and ANQGSEA. The CDR3 spans 13 residues. V was pared by 4 bases and J by 0 bases, with 9 bases between.

This clonotype was counted at least ten times. The chain links TRBV7-2 to TRBJ1-1, with D possibly TRBD1 on 6 matching bases. Germline CDR1 reads SGHTA; CDR2 reads FQGNSA. The CDR3 is made up of 15 amino acids. Trimming left V 5 bases short and J 4 bases short, with 17 bases between. The DNA for the CDR3 is TGTGCCAGCAGCGTCGAGGGGGTGAAGGGCACTGAAGCTTTCTTT. This sequence encodes CASSVEGVKGTEAFF.

At least ten counts were recorded for this clonotype. V is TRBV5-1 and J is TRBJ2-3; D unresolved. Between the trimmed V and J ends, which lost 3 bases and 0 bases, there was a span of 11 bases. Per germline, CDR1 SGHRS and CDR2 YFSETQ. The CDR3 covers 15 residues. The DNA of the CDR3 is TGCGCCAGCAGCTCTACTCGAACTAGCACAGATACGCAGTATTTT. Translation: CASSSTRTSTDTQYF.

The chain carries TRBV11-2 and TRBJ2-6; 7 bases fit TRBD1. The V gene's germline CDR1 is SGHAT and CDR2 FQNNGV. The CDR3 is made up of 20 amino acids. V gave up 7 bases and J gave up 1 base; unmatched junction bases: 19. In DNA form, the CDR3 reads TGTGCCAGCACAGGGACCCAGGGGGTCTTAAAACAGTCTGGGGCCAACGTCCTGACTTTC. Amino acid sequence: CASTGTQGVLKQSGANVLTF. Supplemented by reference TRBV11-2 and TRBJ2-6, the full variable domain reads EAGVAQSPRYKIIEKRQSVAFWCNPISGHATLYWYQQILGQGPKLLIQFQNNGVVDDSQLPKDRFSAERLKGVDSTLKIQPAKLEDSAVYLCASTGTQGVLKQSGANVLTFGAGSRLTVL.

The rearrangement links TRBV21-1 to TRBJ2-7; TRBD2, the table's D call, was not compared with the DNA. TRBV21-1 is termed a pseudogene. This CDR3 contains 16 residues. CDR3: CASSATTSGRSYEQYF. CDR3 nucleotides: TGTGCCAGCAGCGCGACGACTAGCGGGAGGTCCTACGAGCAGTACTTC.

This clonotype was detected a few times. The V gene is TRBV15, the J gene TRBJ2-2, with 13 bases identical to TRBD2. The CDR3 has 23 residues. The ends lost 0 bases at V and 4 bases at J; junction bases unmatched: 20. CDR1 and CDR2 (germline): LNHNV, YYDKDF (reference sequence). The DNA of the CDR3 is TGTGCCACCAGCAGAGATGTCGGACTAGCGGGAGTCAGAATCTCCAGGGCCACCGGGGAGCTGTTTTTT. As protein: CATSRDVGLAGVRISRATGELFF. The complete variable domain, with remaining parts taken from reference TRBV15 and TRBJ2-2, reads DAMVIQNPRYQVTQFGKPVTLSCSQTLNHNVMYWYQQKSSQAPKLLFHYYDKDFNNEADTPDNFQSRRPNTSFCFLDIRSPGLGDTAMYLCATSRDVGLAGVRISRATGELFFGEGSRLTVL.

The rearrangement uses TRBV7-9 and TRBJ2-2; TRBD2 matches at 7 bases. CDR3 length: 15 amino acids. The V gene's germline CDR1 is SEHNR and CDR2 FQNEAQ (reference sequence). The V gene end was trimmed by 3 bases and the J gene end by 4 bases; junction bases not matched to a gene: 5. CDR3 sequence (DNA): TGTGCCAGCAGCTTTCCCAGCGGGGCCACCGGGGAGCTGTTTTTT. It encodes CASSFPSGATGELFF.

This clonotype was seen at least ten times. This chain links TRBV7-2 with TRBJ2-3; TRBD2 matches at 8 bases. From germline, CDR1 is SGHTA and CDR2 FQGNSA. The CDR3 spans 16 residues. The V gene end was trimmed by 3 bases and the J gene end by 0 bases; junction bases not matched to a gene: 5. The CDR3 DNA is TGTGCCAGCAGCTTCGGACTAGCTCCTAGCACAGATACGCAGTATTTT. Translated, it gives CASSFGLAPSTDTQYF.

This clonotype has just a few counts. CDR3 amino acids: CSARPGSRNSPLHF. CDR3 DNA sequence: TGCAGTGCTCGGCCGGGTTCAAGAAATTCACCCCTCCACTTT. This chain connects TRBV20-1 to TRBJ1-6, with D hard to call. Looked up from germline, CDR1 is DFQATT and CDR2 is SNEGSKA (reference sequence). This CDR3 region has 14 residues. Trimming cost V 5 bases and J 7 bases, with 15 bases left between them.

This clonotype was observed many times. This rearrangement joins TRBV25-1 to TRBJ2-6, with a tentative D call TRBD1 (6 bases). V was shortened by 5 bases and J by 3 bases, with 8 bases between the two germline ends. CDR1 MGHDK and CDR2 SYGVNS come from the germline V gene. The CDR3 runs to 14 residues. The CDR3 DNA reads as TGTGCCAGCAGTACAGGGTATGGGGCCAACGTCCTGACTTTC. It translates to CASSTGYGANVLTF.

This clonotype was seen many times. This sequence joins TRBV20-1 and TRBJ2-7; 7 bases are shared with TRBD1. Germline V gene sequence: CDR1 DFQATT, CDR2 SNEGSKA (reference sequence). There are 13 residues in the CDR3. V was pared by 5 bases and J by 0 bases, with 4 bases of the junction left unmatched. For the CDR3, the DNA is TGCAGTGCTGCCAGGGACAGCTCCTACGAGCAGTACTTC. Its translation is CSAARDSSYEQYF.

This clonotype was counted ten times or more. CDR3 loop: CASSLGTPTYNEQFF. The DNA of the CDR3 is TGCGCCAGCAGCTTAGGGACACCTACCTACAATGAGCAGTTCTTC. J is TRBJ2-1 and V is TRBV5-1; D is perhaps TRBD1 (6 bases). Deletions cut 2 bases from V and 2 bases from J, with 11 bases between. Germline CDR1 SGHRS, CDR2 YFSETQ. CDR3 length: 15 residues.

This clonotype has at least ten counts. The chain carries TRBV5-1 and TRBJ2-5, with TRBD1 matching over 8 bases. Trimming removed 0 bases from V and 1 base from J; junction bases left unmatched: 2. The CDR3 totals 15 residues. CDR1 is SGHRS, CDR2 YFSETQ, per germline. The CDR3 region is CASSLEGTGQETQYF. In DNA, the CDR3 is TGCGCCAGCAGCTTGGAGGGGACAGGCCAAGAGACCCAGTACTTC.

V is TRBV12-5 and J is TRBJ1-1; TRBD1 might be the D (6 bases). This CDR3 has 13 residues. V lost 6 bases to trimming and J lost 1 base, with 9 bases between them. CDR1 and CDR2 (germline): LGHNT, FRNRAP. CDR3 nucleotide sequence: TGTGCTAGTGGCCTGGGACAGAACACTGAAGCTTTCTTT. This codes for CASGLGQNTEAFF.

In its sample, this clonotype was seen a few times. The chain carries TRBV12-3 or TRBV12-4 and TRBJ1-4, with D possibly being TRBD1 (5 bases). With 5 bases removed from V and 5 bases from J, the gap between germline ends came to 12 bases. This CDR3 is 14 amino acids long. The chain's CDR3 is CASSLRAGNEKLFF. The CDR3 DNA reads TGTGCCAGCAGTCTCAGGGCGGGGAATGAAAAACTGTTTTTT.

This clonotype was recorded at least ten times. The J gene is TRBJ2-1, the V gene TRBV11-2; D unresolved. Per germline, CDR1 SGHAT and CDR2 FQNNGV. Between the trimmed V and J ends, which lost 5 bases and 9 bases, there was a span of 8 bases. This CDR3 contains 11 residues. The chain's CDR3 is CASSPRSEQFF. Here the CDR3 DNA reads TGTGCCAGCAGCCCTAGGAGTGAGCAGTTCTTC.

The chain has TRBV6-1 and TRBJ2-5, with 7 bases aligning to TRBD1. Germline V gene lookup returns CDR1 MNHNS and CDR2 SASEGT. V was clipped by 0 bases and J by 5 bases; unmatched bases: 3. The CDR3 consists of 14 residues. CDR3 sequence: CASSEAGGRETQYF. CDR3 DNA: TGTGCCAGCAGTGAAGCAGGGGGCCGGGAGACCCAGTACTTC.

This clonotype was seen a few times. The V call is TRBV11-1, the J call TRBJ2-4; D call uncertain. Germline CDR1 and CDR2: SGHAT and FQDESV (reference sequence). Between the trimmed V and J ends, which lost 5 bases and 4 bases, there was a span of 18 bases. The CDR3 loop spans 16 amino acids. CDR3 sequence: CASSQIDPIQKNIQYF. CDR3 DNA sequence: TGTGCCAGCAGCCAGATCGACCCGATACAAAAAAACATTCAGTACTTC.